The subject of this entry is one TCR beta chain. Its target antigen remains unknown. Within one base of it there is no much larger clone, and no base qualities were kept. Collaborating institutions collected whole blood in K2EDTA tubes following their own protocols. For TCRbeta analysis, collaborator samples were shipped as frozen whole blood, as isolated PBMCs, or as DNA extracted from either sample type. Taken from cysteine to phenylalanine, the CDR3 has 15 residues. Only the CDR3 DNA is retained, 45 bases long and in frame from the first base. V lost 1 base and J lost 3 bases; the stretch between them is 13 bases long. The germline V gene (reference sequence) specifies GTSNPN as CDR1 and SVGIG as CDR2. The data derive from a study of blood T cell repertoires in COVID-19 (dated by TCRdb to the early 2020s). The study in broad terms: Samples covering the acute and convalescent phases of COVID-19 were provided by collaborators in the United States, Italy and Spain. The material from the prospective study consisted of cDNA or gDNA derived from T cells, B-cell-depleted T cells, or PBMCs. Nearly every sample came with metadata listing a de-identified subject ID, COVID-19 status, age in years and sex. The repertoires were made available in a free public database intended to serve as a resource for research on the immune response to SARS-CoV-2. The samples were drawn from the first 160 participants of the ongoing ImmuneRACE study and from 1,254 subjects provided by 6 global collaborators. The dataset comprised deeply sampled blood TCRbeta repertoires from subjects exposed to, actively infected with, or recovered from COVID-19. HLA class I and class II types, where available, came from metadata supplied by the sample provider rather than from assay-based typing. Results and caveats for the whole study, not just this receptor: The quantity of clinical and demographic metadata differed by source and by participant and was supplied without curation.

TCRbeta CDR3 regions were amplified from genomic DNA by means of the immunoSEQ Assay, a bias-controlled multiplex PCR. The study's own analysis went as follows. Nucleated cell counts per sample were estimated from amplification of reference gene primers within the assay. Sequence reads were collapsed and filtered to measure the absolute abundance of every unique TCRbeta CDR3 rearrangement. For each sample, productive Simpson clonality was calculated as the square root of Simpson's diversity index over productive rearrangements. The immuneACCESS repertoire file appears here via TCRdb, limited to in-frame rearrangements. These files lack a portion of the clones; in checked studies, under half of the deficit traces to unresolved V genes, and the cause of the others is not known. D and trimming were read from the DNA, whereas the V and J calls and clone size are those reported in that table. Here the sample has more than 75,000 clones; 65% to 90% occur a single time. The leading ten clones occupy roughly 15% of the sample.

The material sequenced was peripheral blood. The sequence is built from TRBV30 and TRBJ1-5; a tentative D match to TRBD1 spans 5 bases. The clonotype comes from an elderly woman with active or convalescent COVID-19. The DNA sequence follows: TGTGCCTGGAGTGGTTTAGGGGCGCTCAATCAGCCCCAGCATTTT. Its amino acids are CAWSGLGALNQPQHF.